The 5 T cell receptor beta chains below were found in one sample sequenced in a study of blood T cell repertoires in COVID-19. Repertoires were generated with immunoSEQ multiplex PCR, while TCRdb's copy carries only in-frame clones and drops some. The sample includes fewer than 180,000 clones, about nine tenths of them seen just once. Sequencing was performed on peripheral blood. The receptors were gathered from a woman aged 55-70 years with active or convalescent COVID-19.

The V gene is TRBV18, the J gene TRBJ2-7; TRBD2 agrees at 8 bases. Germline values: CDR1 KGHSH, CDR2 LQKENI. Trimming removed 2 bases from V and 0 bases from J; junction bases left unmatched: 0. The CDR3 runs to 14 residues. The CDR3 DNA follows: TGTGCCAGCTCACCAGGGACTAGCTCCTACGAGCAGTACTTC. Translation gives CASSPGTSSYEQYF. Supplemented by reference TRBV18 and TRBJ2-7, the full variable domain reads NAGVMQNPRHLVRRRGQEARLRCSPMKGHSHVYWYRQLPEEGLKFMVYLQKENIIDESGMPKERFSAEFPKEGPSILRIQQVVRGDSAAYFCASSPGTSSYEQYFGPGTRLTVT.

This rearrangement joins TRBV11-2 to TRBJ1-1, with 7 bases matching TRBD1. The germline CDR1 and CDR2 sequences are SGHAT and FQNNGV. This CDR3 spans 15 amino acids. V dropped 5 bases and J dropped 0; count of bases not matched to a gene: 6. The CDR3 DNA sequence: TGTGCCAGCAGCAGACAGGGAACGATGAACACTGAAGCTTTCTTT. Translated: CASSRQGTMNTEAFF.

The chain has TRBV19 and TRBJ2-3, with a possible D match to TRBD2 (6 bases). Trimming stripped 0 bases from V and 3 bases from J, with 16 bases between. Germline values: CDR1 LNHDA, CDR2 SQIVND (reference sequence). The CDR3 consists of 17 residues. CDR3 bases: TGTGCCAGTAGTATAGAGGAAAAGGCGGCGGGGACAGATACGCAGTATTTT. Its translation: CASSIEEKAAGTDTQYF. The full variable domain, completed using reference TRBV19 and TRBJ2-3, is DGGITQSPKYLFRKEGQNVTLSCEQNLNHDAMYWYRQDPGQGLRLIYYSQIVNDFQKGDIAEGYSVSREKKESFPLTVTSAQKNPTAFYLCASSIEEKAAGTDTQYFGPGTRLTVL.

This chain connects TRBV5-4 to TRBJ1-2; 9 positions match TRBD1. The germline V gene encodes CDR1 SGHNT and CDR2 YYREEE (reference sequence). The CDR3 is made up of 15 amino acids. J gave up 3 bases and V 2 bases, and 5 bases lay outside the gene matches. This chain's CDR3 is CASSFGDRVDYGYTF. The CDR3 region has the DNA TGTGCCAGCAGCTTTGGGGACAGGGTAGACTATGGCTACACCTTC.

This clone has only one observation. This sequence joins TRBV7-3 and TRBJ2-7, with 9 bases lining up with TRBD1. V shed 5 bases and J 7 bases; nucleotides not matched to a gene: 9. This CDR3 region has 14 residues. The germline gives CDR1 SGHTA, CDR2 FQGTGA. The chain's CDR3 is CASSPQDRGGEQYF. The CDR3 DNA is TGTGCCAGCAGCCCTCAGGACAGGGGAGGGGAGCAGTACTTC.